This entry lists 3 T cell receptor beta chains sequenced from one sample in a study of blood T cells in healthy people across ages. Primed by a sample-barcoded 5' primer and a J-beta primer mix, a second PCR proceeded for roughly 7 to 12 cycles. Using its own MiXCR run on the 5' RACE reads, TCRdb lists one record per CDR3 protein. The sample lists 1.2 million to 1.5 million distinct CDR3 sequences; approximately 59% were seen once. The sample was blood. These TCRs come from a man aged 18-30 years in good health.

This clonotype was seen a few times. The chain links TRBV20-1 to TRBJ2-7; D is perhaps TRBD1 or TRBD2 (6 bases each). The CDR3 totals 13 residues. CDR1 DFQATT and CDR2 SNEGSKA come from the germline V gene (reference sequence). Trimming left V 6 bases short and J 3 bases short, with 15 bases between. CDR3 sequence reads: CSASPGASYEQYF. For the CDR3, the DNA is TGCAGTGCGAGCCCGGGGGCGAGCTACGAGCAGTACTTC.

DNA for the CDR3: TGCGCCAGCAGCACCGGACAGGGAAATCCCTACGAGCAGTACTTC. Translation gives CASSTGQGNPYEQYF. V gene TRBV5-1 combines with J gene TRBJ2-7; TRBD1 agrees at 8 bases. The J segment lost 2 bases and the V segment lost 4 bases, leaving 8 bases of the junction unmatched. Germline CDR1 reads SGHRS; CDR2 reads YFSETQ. CDR3 length: 15 amino acids.

In this sample, this clonotype turned up a few times. The J gene is TRBJ2-5, the V gene TRBV29-1, with 8 bases aligning to TRBD2. This CDR3 region has 19 residues. CDR1 and CDR2 (germline): SQVTM, ANQGSEA. J lost 4 bases, V lost 6 bases, and 25 bases had no gene match. Here the CDR3 reads CSVPTRTAGGMGGLETQYF. Here the CDR3 DNA reads TGCAGCGTGCCCACTCGTACGGCGGGAGGAATGGGGGGTCTAGAGACCCAGTACTTC.